A single sample is the source of the 18 T cell receptor beta chains below, sequenced in a study of control samples from healthy donors and cancer patients. Method: immunoSEQ multiplex PCR; TCRdb's copy keeps in-frame clones and lacks some. In the table there are fewer than 130,000 clones, roughly 90% of which are singletons. The sample consisted of PBMCs. All receptors come from a woman in her sixties with lung cancer.

Concerning this clone itself: Other DNA variants within this sample encode the same CDR3. The CDR3 DNA sequence: TGTGCCAGCAGCTTAGGGGTGACAGGGAATCAGCCCCAGCATTTT. Its protein product is CASSLGVTGNQPQHF. V gene TRBV7-8 combines with J gene TRBJ1-5, with 7 bases matching TRBD1. This CDR3 contains 15 residues. CDR1 is SGHVS and CDR2 is FQNEAQ in the germline V gene. J was trimmed by 4 bases and V by 1 base; bases with no gene match: 4.

This clone was counted a single time. The genes are TRBV5-1 and TRBJ2-7; TRBD2 matches 12 bases. Germline CDR1 is SGHRS and CDR2 is YFSETQ. The trim removed 3 bases at V and 3 bases at J, leaving 4 bases unmatched. The CDR3 totals 15 residues. The CDR3 is CASSSLTSGSYEQYF. The CDR3 nucleotides read TGCGCCAGCAGCTCACTGACTAGCGGGAGCTACGAGCAGTACTTC.

This chain connects TRBV11-3 to TRBJ2-2, with D tentatively TRBD1 (6 bases). Germline CDR1 reads SGHNT; CDR2 reads YENEEA. Trimming cost V 0 bases and J 2 bases, with 10 bases left between them. CDR3 length: 16 amino acids. The CDR3: CASSLDGGPNTGELFF. CDR3 nucleotides: TGTGCCAGCAGCTTAGATGGGGGCCCAAACACCGGGGAGCTGTTTTTT.

V and J are TRBV19 and TRBJ2-1; no clear D gene. The CDR3 runs to 13 residues. Germline CDR1 LNHDA, CDR2 SQIVND (reference sequence). Trimming stripped 4 bases from V and 3 bases from J, with 7 bases between. The CDR3 coding sequence is TGTGCCAGTAGTAGCCAACACTACAATGAGCAGTTCTTC. It is translated as CASSSQHYNEQFF.

The DNA of the CDR3 is TGTGCCAGCACGCCTGGGGCAGGCATGAACACTGAAGCTTTCTTT. It encodes CASTPGAGMNTEAFF. The J gene is TRBJ1-1, the V gene TRBV2; TRBD1 is a possible D gene (5 bases). The CDR3 is made up of 15 amino acids. Deletions cut 7 bases from V and 0 bases from J, with 15 bases between. The germline V gene has CDR1 SNHLY and CDR2 FYNNEI.

This chain uses TRBV3-1 (or the pseudogene TRBV3-2) with TRBJ1-6; D gene uncertain. The CDR3 totals 14 residues. With 1 base removed from V and 7 bases from J, the gap between germline ends came to 8 bases. Germline lookup yields CDR1 LGHDT and CDR2 YNNKEL (reference sequence). The CDR3 sequence is CASSQGQRNSPLHF. The CDR3 DNA reads as TGTGCCAGCAGCCAAGGTCAGAGGAATTCACCCCTCCACTTT.

The chain has TRBV11-3 and TRBJ2-1, with 9 bases lining up with TRBD1. The CDR3 extends over 17 amino acids. V dropped 5 bases and J dropped 8; count of bases not matched to a gene: 16. Germline loops: CDR1 SGHNT, CDR2 YENEEA. CDR3 sequence reads: CASSLIIWGQGLYEQFF. The CDR3 DNA reads TGTGCCAGCAGCCTTATAATATGGGGACAGGGTCTATATGAGCAGTTCTTC.

The chain carries TRBV7-8 and TRBJ1-2; D remains unclear. V lost 2 bases and J lost 7, with 17 bases in between. From germline, CDR1 is SGHVS and CDR2 FQNEAQ. The CDR3 consists of 15 residues. The CDR3 is CASSLTRAQSTGYTF. As DNA, the CDR3 is TGTGCCAGCAGCTTAACCAGAGCTCAATCGACTGGCTACACCTTC.

Here the CDR3 reads CASSLETANEQFF. CDR3 nucleotides: TGTGCCAGCAGCTTAGAGACTGCGAATGAGCAGTTCTTC. The V call is TRBV11-2, the J call TRBJ2-1; D gene uncertain. The ends were cut back, 0 bases at V and 7 bases at J, with 7 bases in the middle. Germline V gene data show CDR1 as SGHAT and CDR2 as FQNNGV. The CDR3 runs 13 residues. Full variable domain (rest looked up from reference TRBV11-2 and TRBJ2-1): EAGVAQSPRYKIIEKRQSVAFWCNPISGHATLYWYQQILGQGPKLLIQFQNNGVVDDSQLPKDRFSAERLKGVDSTLKIQPAKLEDSAVYLCASSLETANEQFFGPGTRLTVL.

This clone was found a few times. The chain recombines TRBV7-6 with TRBJ2-3; 7 bases are a match to TRBD1. With 3 bases clipped from V and 0 bases from J, the junction kept 12 bases outside the gene matches. Germline CDR1 SGHVS, CDR2 FNYEAQ. This CDR3 is 18 amino acids long. CDR3 amino acids: CASSLGTVGFLSTDTQYF. CDR3 in DNA: TGTGCCAGCAGCTTGGGGACAGTGGGGTTCCTTAGCACAGATACGCAGTATTTT.

The chain employs TRBV2 and TRBJ2-7, with TRBD2 matching 13 bases. Germline V gene lookup returns CDR1 SNHLY and CDR2 FYNNEI. V lost 7 bases and J lost 3; bases outside the gene matches: 3. There are 14 residues in the CDR3. Here the CDR3 DNA reads TGTGCCAGCATGAGACTAGCGGGAGGCTACGAGCAGTACTTC. Its translation: CASMRLAGGYEQYF.

This chain joins TRBV3-1 (or the pseudogene TRBV3-2) and TRBJ1-2; possible D gene TRBD1, 5 bases. V lost 4 bases and J 6 bases, leaving 12 bases between the germline ends. Per the germline V gene, CDR1 is LGHDT and CDR2 is YNNKEL (reference sequence). The CDR3 consists of 13 residues. The CDR3 region has the DNA TGTGCCAGCAGCCCCCGTGGGGGAAATGGCTACACCTTC. It codes for CASSPRGGNGYTF.

The chain is built from TRBV28 and TRBJ2-7; the match to TRBD1 covers 8 bases. V trimming: 7 bases; J trimming: 2 bases; junction bases outside the gene matches: 7. The CDR3 is 14 residues long. Germline CDR1 is MDHEN and CDR2 is SYDVKM. In DNA, the CDR3 is TGTGCCAGCACCGGACAGGGTCCTACCTACGAGCAGTACTTC. It translates to CASTGQGPTYEQYF.

The genes are TRBV7-2 and TRBJ2-5, with D unclear. Germline V CDR1 and CDR2: SGHTA, FQGNSA. V shed 2 bases and J shed 5 bases, with 6 bases lying between them. The CDR3 runs to 12 residues. The DNA for the CDR3 is TGTGCCAGCAGCTTAAATTATGAGACCCAGTACTTC. This sequence encodes CASSLNYETQYF.

The chain has TRBV19 and TRBJ2-3; perhaps TRBD2 as D (5 bases). Germline CDR1 is LNHDA and CDR2 is SQIVND (reference sequence). Between the trimmed V and J ends, which lost 6 bases and 2 bases, there was a span of 9 bases. CDR3 length: 13 amino acids. CDR3 sequence (DNA): TGTGCCAGTAGGAGGGCAGACACAGATACGCAGTATTTT. Its protein product is CASRRADTDTQYF.

The rearrangement uses TRBV9 and TRBJ2-2; D might be TRBD2 (6 bases). The CDR3 extends over 14 amino acids. V was shortened by 6 bases and J by 4 bases, with 13 bases between the two germline ends. Per germline, CDR1 SGDLS and CDR2 YYNGEE. CDR3 region: CASTTGGSTGELFF. CDR3 coding DNA: TGTGCCAGCACAACAGGAGGGAGCACCGGGGAGCTGTTTTTT.

The V gene is TRBV3-1 (or the pseudogene TRBV3-2), the J gene TRBJ2-5; the D is unclear. This CDR3 is built from 12 residues. In germline, CDR1 is LGHDT, CDR2 YNNKEL (reference sequence). Trimming left V 2 bases short and J 1 base short, with 2 bases between. CDR3 sequence: CASSQSQETQYF. The DNA for the CDR3 is TGTGCCAGCAGCCAATCCCAAGAGACCCAGTACTTC.

The chain combines TRBV5-6 with TRBJ1-1; TRBD1 is a possible D gene (5 bases). The CDR3 consists of 16 residues. Trimming took 0 bases from V and 1 from J, leaving 13 bases between them. CDR1 is SGHDT and CDR2 is YYEEEE in the germline V gene. As DNA, the CDR3 is TGTGCCAGCAGCTTGGGCCCAGGGAACCCGAACACTGAAGCTTTCTTT. Protein product: CASSLGPGNPNTEAFF. The whole variable domain, remainder taken from reference TRBV5-6 and TRBJ1-1, is DAGVTQSPTHLIKTRGQQVTLRCSPKSGHDTVSWYQQALGQGPQFIFQYYEEEERQRGNFPDRFSGHQFPNYSSELNVNALLLGDSALYLCASSLGPGNPNTEAFFGQGTRLTVV.